These 19 T cell receptor beta chains were sequenced from one sample in a study of response to subunit inactivated influenza vaccine. Each CDR3 protein is one row after TCRdb ran MiXCR on the RT-PCR reads. The table includes 800,000 or so distinct CDR3 sequences, less than 25% detected once. The material sequenced was PBMCs from blood, taken less than 6 days after vaccination. These receptors were taken from a middle-aged man who received an inactivated influenza vaccine.

Points on this clonotype: Just one base apart from a much larger clone, this may be a read error. The chain links TRBV20-1 to TRBJ2-2, with D possibly TRBD2 on 5 matching bases. Trimming pared 5 bases from V and 6 bases from J, leaving 13 bases between. Germline V gene lookup returns CDR1 DFQATT and CDR2 SNEGSKA (reference sequence). This CDR3 region has 13 residues. The CDR3 spells CSALEGEAGELFF. The DNA for the CDR3 is TGCAGTGCTCTAGAGGGAGAAGCCGGGGAGCTGTTTTTT.

This rearrangement joins TRBV5-8 to TRBJ2-7, with TRBD1 matching over 8 bases. The length of the CDR3 is 15 residues. Germline loops: CDR1 SGHTS, CDR2 YDEGEE. The V and J ends lost 6 bases and 1 base, in that order; junction bases with no gene match: 9. The chain's CDR3 is CASNEDRVRSYEQYF. The DNA for the CDR3 is TGTGCCAGCAACGAGGACAGGGTGCGGTCCTACGAGCAGTACTTC.

This clonotype was picked up a small number of times. This rearrangement joins TRBV4-1 to TRBJ1-2; tentative D call: TRBD1 (6 bases). Deletions cut 0 bases from V and 2 bases from J, with 16 bases between. The CDR3 runs 17 residues. Germline CDR1 is MGHRA and CDR2 is YSYEKL. The CDR3 region is CASSQEFGGGANYGYTF. DNA of the CDR3: TGCGCCAGCAGCCAAGAATTCGGAGGGGGAGCGAACTATGGCTACACCTTC.

This clonotype was seen many times. The rearrangement links TRBV7-2 to TRBJ2-1; D gene uncertain. Trimming took off 2 bases at V and 0 bases at J, with 5 bases between the two ends. The germline V gene encodes CDR1 SGHTA and CDR2 FQGNSA. This CDR3 comprises 14 residues. The CDR3 spells CASSLQHSYNEQFF. The CDR3 DNA sequence: TGTGCCAGCAGCTTACAACACTCCTACAATGAGCAGTTCTTC.

This chain connects TRBV10-3 to TRBJ2-3; tentatively, D is TRBD1 or TRBD2 (5 bases each). Germline CDR1 ENHRY, CDR2 SYGVKD. The CDR3 contains 12 residues. V lost 6 bases and J lost 6, with 10 bases in between. In nucleotides, the CDR3 is TGTGCCATCAGCCCCTGGGGGGATACGCAGTATTTT. This sequence encodes CAISPWGDTQYF.

The CDR3 DNA follows: TGTGCCAGCAGCGTAGCGTCCGGGACAGGGGGAGGCGAGCAGTACTTC. This encodes CASSVASGTGGGEQYF. The chain carries TRBV9 and TRBJ2-7, with TRBD1 matching over 11 bases. The length of the CDR3 is 16 residues. With 0 bases clipped from V and 6 bases from J, the junction kept 8 bases outside the gene matches. Germline CDR1 and CDR2: SGDLS and YYNGEE.

The chain combines TRBV12-3 or TRBV12-4 with TRBJ2-5, with D maybe TRBD2 (6 bases). The CDR3 length is 14 residues. Deletions cut 5 bases from V and 7 bases from J, with 17 bases between. The CDR3, as DNA: TGTGCCAGCAGTCGCGGGACGGCCGGGGGGACCCAGTACTTC. This encodes CASSRGTAGGTQYF.

The chain carries TRBV5-1 and TRBJ1-2; maybe TRBD1 (5 bases). CDR3 size: 14 residues. Germline loops: CDR1 SGHRS, CDR2 YFSETQ. Trimming took 6 bases from V and 4 from J, leaving 16 bases between them. CDR3 DNA: TGCGCCAGCACCCTGCTGGGGACGGCCTATGGCTACACCTTC. It encodes CASTLLGTAYGYTF.

The chain recombines TRBV28 with TRBJ2-7; unclear D gene. In germline, CDR1 is MDHEN, CDR2 SYDVKM. V lost 9 bases, J lost 2 bases, and 14 bases lay in between. The CDR3 is 13 amino acids. The CDR3 nucleotides read TGTGCCAGTGTAACAGCTACTACCTACGAGCAGTACTTC. This gives the protein CASVTATTYEQYF. Full variable domain (outside the CDR3, taken from reference TRBV28 and TRBJ2-7): DVKVTQSSRYLVKRTGEKVFLECVQDMDHENMFWYRQDPGLGLRLIYFSYDVKMKEKGDIPEGYSVSREKKERFSLILESASTNQTSMYLCASVTATTYEQYFGPGTRLTVT.

This clonotype has just a few counts. The chain carries TRBV7-2 and TRBJ1-1; 7 nucleotides line up with TRBD1. The germline gives CDR1 SGHTA, CDR2 FQGNSA. J lost 6 bases, V lost 4 bases, and 8 bases had no gene match. The CDR3 is 14 amino acids. CDR3 amino acids: CASSYTGVGAEAFF. CDR3 sequence (DNA): TGTGCCAGCAGCTACACAGGGGTCGGGGCTGAAGCTTTCTTT.

This clonotype was found a few times. This chain connects TRBV5-1 to TRBJ2-5, with D unresolved. Germline V CDR1 and CDR2: SGHRS, YFSETQ. Trimming shortened V by 4 bases and J by 2 bases, and 12 bases separated the two germline ends. This CDR3 comprises 14 residues. Written as DNA, the CDR3 is TGCGCCAGCAGCGCCCCCAACATTCAAGAGACCCAGTACTTC. Protein sequence: CASSAPNIQETQYF.

This clonotype was seen a handful of times. J is TRBJ2-5 and V is TRBV7-9; TRBD1 matches 7 bases. Trimming at V came to 7 bases and at J to 4 bases, leaving 6 bases not matched to a gene. CDR3 size: 13 residues. In germline, CDR1 is SEHNR, CDR2 FQNEAQ (reference sequence). The CDR3 nucleotides read TGTGCCAGCACCACAGGGGATCGAGAGACCCAGTACTTC. This translates into CASTTGDRETQYF.

A few counts support this clonotype. The J gene is TRBJ2-1, the V gene TRBV7-9; D assignment may be TRBD1 or TRBD2 (5 bases each). With 0 bases removed from V and 9 bases from J, the gap between germline ends came to 12 bases. The CDR3 covers 14 residues. The germline gives CDR1 SEHNR, CDR2 FQNEAQ (reference sequence). The CDR3 region is CASSLAGAAAEQFF. CDR3 sequence (DNA): TGTGCCAGCAGCTTAGCCGGGGCTGCTGCTGAGCAGTTCTTC. The full variable domain, rest sourced from reference TRBV7-9 and TRBJ2-1, is DTGVSQNPRHKITKRGQNVTFRCDPISEHNRLYWYRQTLGQGPEFLTYFQNEAQLEKSRLLSDRFSAERPKGSFSTLEIQRTEQGDSAMYLCASSLAGAAAEQFFGPGTRLTVL.

The chain couples TRBV11-2 to TRBJ2-7; D is possibly TRBD1 or TRBD2 (5 bases each). The CDR3 covers 15 residues. Germline CDR1 and CDR2: SGHAT and FQNNGV. The V and J ends lost 3 bases and 0 bases respectively, with 12 bases between them. The CDR3 nucleotides read TGTGCCAGCAGCTTGCTCGGGGACCTCTCCTACGAGCAGTACTTC. Translating gives CASSLLGDLSYEQYF. The whole variable domain, filled in from reference TRBV11-2 and TRBJ2-7, reads EAGVAQSPRYKIIEKRQSVAFWCNPISGHATLYWYQQILGQGPKLLIQFQNNGVVDDSQLPKDRFSAERLKGVDSTLKIQPAKLEDSAVYLCASSLLGDLSYEQYFGPGTRLTVT.

V gene TRBV12-3 or TRBV12-4 combines with J gene TRBJ2-2, with a possible D match to TRBD1 (5 bases). V dropped 5 bases and J dropped 2 bases, with 12 bases sitting between them. CDR3 size: 15 residues. In nucleotides, the CDR3 is TGTGCCAGCAGTAAACACGACAGCAACACCGGGGAGCTGTTTTTT. Translating gives CASSKHDSNTGELFF.

The rearrangement links TRBV29-1 to TRBJ1-3; the match to TRBD1 covers 7 bases. Trimming cost V 5 bases and J 4 bases; bases outside gene matches: 2. This CDR3 is built from 12 residues. Germline-derived CDR1 and CDR2 are SQVTM and ANQGSEA. The CDR3 nucleotides are TGCAGCGTTCGACAGGGAGGAAACACCATATATTTT. Translation gives CSVRQGGNTIYF.

The V call is TRBV5-1, the J call TRBJ2-7, with 7 bases fitting TRBD1. Germline values: CDR1 SGHRS, CDR2 YFSETQ. This CDR3 region has 17 residues. V shed 2 bases, J shed 3 bases, and the junction held 14 bases outside the gene matches. For the CDR3, the DNA is TGCGCCAGCAGCTTCCTAAACACCGGGACAGCCTACTACGAGCAGTACTTC. Protein product: CASSFLNTGTAYYEQYF.

The CDR3 spells CASTKDWSGQETQYF. The CDR3 bases are TGCGCCAGCACTAAAGATTGGTCAGGTCAAGAGACCCAGTACTTC. V is TRBV5-1 and J is TRBJ2-5; no definite D call. V lost 6 bases and J 2 bases, leaving 17 bases between the germline ends. CDR1 and CDR2 (germline): SGHRS, YFSETQ. The CDR3 has 15 amino acids. The variable domain in full, with the rest retrieved from reference TRBV5-1 and TRBJ2-5, is KAGVTQTPRYLIKTRGQQVTLSCSPISGHRSVSWYQQTPGQGLQFLFEYFSETQRNKGNFPGRFSGRQFSNSRSEMNVSTLELGDSALYLCASTKDWSGQETQYFGPGTRLLVL.

V gene TRBV20-1 combines with J gene TRBJ1-3; no clear D. Germline V gives CDR1 DFQATT, CDR2 SNEGSKA (reference sequence). V was trimmed by 5 bases and J by 0 bases, leaving 11 bases between them. The CDR3 totals 14 residues. The DNA for the CDR3 is TGCAGTGCTCGTTCTCCGGGCTCTGGAAACACCATATATTTT. This codes for CSARSPGSGNTIYF.